The following is a T cell receptor (beta chain) sequence with its context. Its specificity is unknown. Hyperthyroidism, newly diagnosed and lasting under 2 months, affected patients aged 18 to 65. An approximately 9.4 ml volume of fresh peripheral blood provided the PBMCs. This sample was taken from a study of T cells in Graves' hyperthyroidism and ophthalmopathy. Whole-study results and caveats: In validation, the model predicted ophthalmopathy. These predictions came a median roughly 6.5 months before onset.

RNA transcripts were the template for amplifying TCR beta CDR3 regions. First-round RT-PCR of the TCR CDR3 relied on the HTBI primer set. TCRdb re-called the multiplex PCR reads through MiXCR, storing one row per CDR3 protein. The profile shows approximately 330,000 distinct CDR3 sequences, around a sixth of them singletons. The V end lost 8 bases, the J end lost 0 bases, and 16 bases lay between the germline ends. Germline V gene sequence: CDR1 MNHEY, CDR2 SVGEGT. The CDR3 is 15 residues long. The genes are TRBV6-2 or TRBV6-3 and TRBJ1-1, with D tentatively TRBD1 (5 bases). The sequencing input was blood. This TCR derives from a woman in her fifties or sixties with Graves' hyperthyroidism. The CDR3 bases are TGTGCCAGCTCCCTACGGGGGACGATGAACACTGAAGCTTTCTTT. It yields the protein CASSLRGTMNTEAFF.